These T cell receptor beta chains were read from a single sample in a study of T cell responses to AZD1222 COVID-19 vaccine. Profiling relied on immunoSEQ multiplex PCR, and the TCRdb table lists in-frame clones only, not all of them. The table has roughly 99,000 clones, roughly nine tenths seen once. The material sequenced was peripheral blood, taken on day 0 of AZD1222 vaccination. The receptors stem from an adult in good health. Both conserved end residues are trimmed from each CDR3. Fields, in order: J gene, V gene, CDR3 protein.

TRBJ1-2 | TRBV29-1 | SALPGGPSGYT
TRBJ2-3 | TRBV13 | ASSLLLAGANVFTDTQY
TRBJ1-6 | TRBV7-2 | ASSFNGPSPLH
TRBJ1-2 | TRBV11-2 | ASSSGPGLNYGYT
TRBJ1-1 | TRBV29-1 | SVDRGNTAEAF
TRBJ1-1 | TRBV10-3 | AIRGFTGGTEAF
TRBJ2-5 | TRBV7-9 | ASSLGLAGGDLRRETQY
TRBJ1-5 | TRBV5-8 | ASSASGTDYSNQPQH
TRBJ1-2 | TRBV9 | ASSPGQNTNYGYT
TRBJ2-3 | TRBV19 | ASSNPGETDTQY
TRBJ2-3 | TRBV9 | ASTHRGETDTQY
TRBJ1-2 | TRBV6-5 | ASSPLGHSNYGYT
TRBJ1-1 | TRBV18 | ASSLRDGLMNTEAF
TRBJ1-2 | TRBV4-2 | ASSPGVDYGYT
TRBJ1-2 | TRBV3-1/TRBV3-2 | ASSHKARSYGYT
TRBJ2-7 | TRBV6-2/TRBV6-3 | ASSYSRLTGFEQY
TRBJ2-7 | TRBV7-2 | ASSLGHQSYEQY
TRBJ1-2 | TRBV19 | ASSIDHDSIGGYT
TRBJ2-7 | TRBV4-2 | ASSQESQGTYEQY
TRBJ1-5 | TRBV6-1 | ASSPGGAGQPQH
TRBJ1-2 | TRBV18 | ASSPRGTDLYGYT
TRBJ2-5 | TRBV7-2 | ASSLAGDQETQY
TRBJ2-1 | TRBV5-1 | ASSFSGGSSYNEQF